A selection of T cell receptor beta chains follows, all from one sample in a study of blood T cell repertoires in COVID-19. Libraries were prepared by immunoSEQ multiplex PCR; TCRdb keeps only in-frame clonotypes and omits some of them. The top ten hold 2.5% to 3.5% of the sample, which has some 180,000 clones, more than 70% seen once. The sequenced sample was peripheral blood. The source is a woman older than 75 with active or convalescent COVID-19. Each CDR3 is given with its conserved first and last residue. D genes are given only for firm matches. Not all rows give a size; the values are once, few, many and, for expanded clones, a class.

NA	NA	TRBV18	TRBJ1-3	TGTGCCAGCTCACCCTCAACCTCGCGGTCCTCTGGAAACACCATATATTTT	CASSPSTSRSSGNTIYF
TRBD1	few	TRBV19	TRBJ1-2	TGTGCCAGTAGTATTGGTGCGACAGGGATGTATGGCTACACCTTC	CASSIGATGMYGYTF
NA	NA	TRBV6-5	TRBJ1-5	TGTGCCAGCAGGGGGCTTAGGAATCAGCCCCAGCATTTT	CASRGLRNQPQHF
TRBD2	NA	TRBV9	TRBJ2-3	TGTGCCAGCAGCCCAGCCGCCGGGGGGGGCACAGATACGCAGTATTTT	CASSPAAGGGTDTQYF
TRBD1	NA	TRBV9	TRBJ1-2	TGTGCCAGCAGCGAATATCCAGGGGGTGGCTACACCTTC	CASSEYPGGGYTF
NA	NA	TRBV28	TRBJ1-1	TGTGCCACCCCAAACACTGAAGCTTTCTTT	CATPNTEAFF
TRBD1	NA	TRBV19	TRBJ1-5	TGTGCCAGTAGTCCAAGGACAGGGGGCTACCAGCCCCAGCATTTT	CASSPRTGGYQPQHF
TRBD1	NA	TRBV5-1	TRBJ1-6	TGCGCCAGCAGCTTGATCGACAGGGCTTATTCACCCCTCCACTTT	CASSLIDRAYSPLHF
NA	NA	TRBV7-2	TRBJ1-5	TGTGCCAGCAGCTTTGGTCGCGTAGATGGTCCCCAGCATTTT	CASSFGRVDGPQHF
NA	NA	TRBV7-9	TRBJ1-2	TGTGCCAGCAGCTTCGCCGAGGTGGGCAGGGTAAACGCCTTC	CASSFAEVGRVNAF
TRBD2	NA	TRBV4-2	TRBJ2-7	TGTGCCAGCAGCCAAGAATCACGGGGGGACCTCTCCTACGAGCAGTACTTC	CASSQESRGDLSYEQYF
TRBD2	NA	TRBV7-2	TRBJ2-3	TGTGCCAGCAGTAGCGTCGGGGGGATATCAGATACGCAGTATTTT	CASSSVGGISDTQYF
NA	NA	TRBV28	TRBJ2-1	TGTGCCAGCAGTTTAAGGACTCTCCCTTACTACAATGAGCAGTTCTTC	CASSLRTLPYYNEQFF
NA	NA	TRBV10-1	TRBJ1-6	TGCGCCAGCAGTGCCTCAGGGATAGGGAATTCACCCCTCCACTTT	CASSASGIGNSPLHF
NA	once	TRBV20-1	TRBJ2-1	TGCAGTGCTAGTTCAACCGCGAGTGGGGGCGAGCAGTTCTTC	CSASSTASGGEQFF
NA	few	TRBV2	TRBJ1-6	TGTGCCAGCATATACGCCCAGAGGGATTCACCCCTCCACTTT	CASIYAQRDSPLHF
TRBD1	few	TRBV28	TRBJ2-7	TGTGCCAGCAGAGCACCAGGGGGTACAATCTACGAGCAGTACTTC	CASRAPGGTIYEQYF
TRBD1	NA	TRBV6-5	TRBJ1-1	TGTGCCAGCAGGGACAGGGGGGGGACTGAAGCTTTCTTT	CASRDRGGTEAFF
NA	NA	TRBV12-3/TRBV12-4	TRBJ1-2	TGTGCCAGCAGCCCGGGAGACTATGGCTACACCTTC	CASSPGDYGYTF
NA	once	TRBV5-1	TRBJ2-3	TGCGCCAGCAGCTTGGCGGCAGGGGCTTTTTCAGATACGCAGTATTTT	CASSLAAGAFSDTQYF